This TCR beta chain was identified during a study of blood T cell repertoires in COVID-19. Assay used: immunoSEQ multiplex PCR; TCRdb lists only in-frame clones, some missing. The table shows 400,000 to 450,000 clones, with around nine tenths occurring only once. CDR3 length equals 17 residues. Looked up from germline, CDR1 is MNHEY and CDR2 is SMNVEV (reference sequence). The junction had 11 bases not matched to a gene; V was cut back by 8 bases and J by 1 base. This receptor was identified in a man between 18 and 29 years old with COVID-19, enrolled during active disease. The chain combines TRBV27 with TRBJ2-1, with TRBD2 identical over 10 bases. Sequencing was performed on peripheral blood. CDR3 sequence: CASLLSGRATSYNEQFF. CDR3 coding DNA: TGTGCCAGCCTGCTGAGCGGGAGGGCCACTTCCTACAATGAGCAGTTCTTC.